This T cell receptor beta chain was found in a study of tumor-infiltrating lymphocytes in primary liver carcinoma (dated 2017 in TCRdb). In terms of the full investigation: Hepatocellular carcinoma (four) or combined HCC and intrahepatic cholangiocarcinoma (one) was present in the five patients, who were three men and two women aged 30 to 69 years. Each sample produced about 3.5 to 8 million productive TCRbeta reads, and read depth showed no significant difference between tissue types. A total of roughly 35 specimens from 5 patients went through TCRbeta repertoire sequencing, namely 25 tumor regions, 5 adjacent noncancerous liver tissues and 5 peripheral blood samples. To link TCRbeta repertoire diversity with the local molecular phenotype, the approximately 25 tumor region samples were profiled using Agilent mRNA microarrays. The study combined TCRbeta repertoire sequencing, expression microarrays and whole-exome sequencing across five regions of each liver tumor, with adjacent normal tissue and blood. The five patients had tumors staged T1-T3 N0M0, with maximum diameters ranging from about 4 to 11 cm. Technical replicate repertoires showed high reproducibility, with mean shared-clone rates approximately 0.89 and correlation coefficients above 0.95.

Counted from cysteine to phenylalanine, this CDR3 has 14 amino acids. Only the CDR3 region is kept as DNA, spanning 42 bases read in frame from base 1. V is shortened by 7 bases, J by 7 bases, and the region joining them spans 19 bases. Sequences GTSNPN (CDR1) and SVGIG (CDR2) are obtained from the germline V gene (reference sequence). Starting from about 500 ng total RNA, TCRbeta-specific cDNA was produced by reverse transcription with a constant-region primer and ProtoScript II reverse transcriptase. Three nested multiplex PCR rounds, following a slightly modified ARM-PCR procedure, were used to build the TCRbeta libraries. Each of the first two PCR rounds ran for about 10 cycles and used multiplex TRBV1-TRBV30 forward primers together with a Cbeta reverse primer. Sample barcodes and Illumina adapters were added in a final 25-cycle PCR using Deep VentR polymerase. Before sequencing, amplicons of 200-500 bp were purified from gel using a QIAquick gel extraction kit. An Illumina HiSeq 2500 was used to sequence the TCRbeta amplicons, generating 250-bp paired-end reads. The authors' pipeline ran thus. Quality trimming of reads was performed with Trimmomatic v0.33, and paired reads were merged with FLASH v1.2.11 so that full CDR3 sequences could be recovered. V, D and J germline segments were assigned to the rearranged TCRbeta sequences by MiGEC v1.2.1b. Clonotype statistics and Shannon-Wiener diversity indices were calculated with VDJtools v1.0.0. To cut down on sampling bias, every analysis after diversity analysis relied on just the 250 most abundant clonotypes from each sample. TCRdb reprocessing: public reads trimmed at Q25 with fastp, clones called with MiXCR, in-frame beta chains kept. Rows with a matching CDR3 protein are joined into one entry that keeps the most common DNA and genes. For this entry, the V and J calls and clone size follow TCRdb and not the study's own pipeline. A total of around 190,000 distinct CDR3 sequences appear in this sample, around 81% of them only once. Of the sample, 15% to 20% falls within the top ten clones.

Regarding this clonotype: The antigen this receptor binds is unknown. No clone much larger than this one lies a single base away; base qualities are absent.

Findings and caveats that apply to the study as a whole: Repertoire overlap was higher between tumor regions (mean about 35%) than tumor-adjacent (approximately 17%) or tumor-blood (about 15%) pairs, consistent with antigen-driven expansion. Because the samples were bulk and unsorted, CD4+ and CD8+ T cell repertoires could not be compared. The study included only a few patients, and the authors note findings should be validated in a larger study. Because sequencing covered only the TCR beta chain and unpaired alpha chains were not captured, true repertoire diversity is likely underestimated. Compared with blood, tumors had a significantly larger share of the repertoire taken up by the top 250 clones (p = 0.039). Only about 8-25% of top clones were found in all five regions of a tumor, suggesting spatial heterogeneity of tumor-infiltrating T cells.

Without any cell sorting, total RNA and DNA were extracted together from around 20-30 mg of bulk tissue using the AllPrep DNA/RNA mini kit. Between late 2015 and early 2016, a handful of patients in China with histopathologically diagnosed primary liver carcinoma had surgical resection. Chronic HBV infection was present in the patients, and the patients were treatment-naive at sampling. Each tumor was sampled at five spatially separated regions: the superior, inferior, left-lateral and right-lateral poles and the tumor centre. According to histology, viable tumor cells made up more than 90% of every tumor sample. Pieces of fresh tumor and adjacent tissue were cut in half, with one half kept in RNAlater at -80 degrees C and the other half sent for histology.

The sample consisted of tumor tissue from primary liver carcinoma. The clonotype originates from a man aged 40-49 years with primary liver carcinoma and hepatitis B virus infection. The chain employs TRBV30 and TRBJ2-2; a tentative D match to TRBD1 spans 6 bases. The sequenced DNA is TGTGCCTTGAGAGGTCAGGAGGACAGCGGGGAGCTGTTTTTT. Its protein is CALRGQEDSGELFF.